A single sample gave rise to the 4 T cell receptor beta chains below, sequenced in a study of blood T cell repertoires in COVID-19 (dated by TCRdb to about 2020). Libraries came from the immunoSEQ multiplex PCR assay. TCRdb took this table from immuneACCESS and kept in-frame rearrangements with V and J called. Such tables lack part of the clones; where checked against another copy, unresolved V genes explain under half of the gap, and the rest is unexplained. A total of 150,000 to 200,000 clones appear in this sample, 88% of them only once. The ten largest clonotypes hold 4.4% of the sample. Sequences were obtained from peripheral blood. Receptor source: a human donor in a cohort sampled during active COVID-19.

This clone was picked up a small number of times. The chain recombines TRBV9 with TRBJ2-7; 10 positions match TRBD2. With V trimmed by 1 base and J by 6 bases, 1 base remained unmatched. CDR1 SGDLS and CDR2 YYNGEE come from the germline V gene. The CDR3 is made up of 13 amino acids. CDR3 residues: CASSVLAGAEQYF. Written as DNA, the CDR3 is TGTGCCAGCAGCGTACTAGCGGGAGCCGAGCAGTACTTC.

The chain uses TRBV7-6 and TRBJ2-7; 9 bases are shared with TRBD1. This CDR3 comprises 15 residues. Trimming took 4 bases from V and 0 from J; bases not matched to a gene: 4. CDR1 SGHVS and CDR2 FNYEAQ come from the germline V gene. CDR3 loop: CASSSGQGRSYEQYF. The CDR3 DNA reads TGTGCCAGCAGCTCCGGACAGGGGCGCTCCTACGAGCAGTACTTC.

The V call is TRBV5-1, the J call TRBJ2-7, with TRBD1 matching 9 bases. V was clipped by 3 bases and J by 2 bases; unmatched bases: 3. Germline CDR1 and CDR2: SGHRS and YFSETQ. The CDR3 totals 14 residues. The CDR3 region has the DNA TGCGCCAGCAGCTCCGGGACAGGGACCTACGAGCAGTACTTC. Its protein is CASSSGTGTYEQYF.

V and J are TRBV19 and TRBJ1-1; no reliable D call. Germline-derived CDR1 and CDR2 are LNHDA and SQIVND (reference sequence). This CDR3 has 18 amino acids. Trimming removed 3 bases at V and 1 base at J, with 21 bases between. The CDR3 DNA sequence: TGTGCCAGTAGTATTCGACGGAGTGTTCTAGAGGCGAACACTGAAGCTTTCTTT. Translating it yields CASSIRRSVLEANTEAFF.